A single sample is the source of the 18 T cell receptor beta chains below, sequenced in a study of cytomegalovirus exposure and HLA in healthy donors. The primer mix had 60 Vbeta and 13 Jbeta primers. Measured with immunoSEQ multiplex PCR; TCRdb has only the in-frame clones, and not every one. The table records some 180,000 clones, 77% of them present only once. Sequencing was performed on PBMCs. Source of these receptors: a woman aged 55 to 70 in good health and CMV-seropositive.

This clone was seen a few times. The chain combines TRBV7-3 with TRBJ2-1; D ambiguous. The CDR3 is 13 residues long. V shed 4 bases and J shed 4 bases, with 8 bases lying between them. Germline loops: CDR1 SGHTA, CDR2 FQGTGA. The CDR3 nucleotides are TGTGCCAGCAGCTCCCAGATATACAATGAGCAGTTCTTC. Amino acid sequence: CASSSQIYNEQFF.

The rearrangement uses TRBV7-2 and TRBJ2-5, with a weak D call TRBD2 (6 bases). The V end was cut by 4 bases, the J end by 4 bases, with 13 bases between. Germline lookup yields CDR1 SGHTA and CDR2 FQGNSA. The CDR3 runs to 14 residues. CDR3 sequence (DNA): TGTGCCAGCAGCTCCGGGAACGGGGGAGAGACCCAGTACTTC. It encodes CASSSGNGGETQYF.

This clone was seen just once. The gene calls are TRBV28 and TRBJ2-7; 8 bases align to TRBD2. The V gene end was trimmed by 2 bases and the J gene end by 0 bases; junction bases not matched to a gene: 6. CDR3 length equals 16 residues. The germline gives CDR1 MDHEN, CDR2 SYDVKM. The CDR3 here is CASSLTSGSFSYEQYF. The CDR3 nucleotides are TGTGCCAGCAGTTTAACCAGCGGGAGTTTCTCCTACGAGCAGTACTTC.

The genes are TRBV5-1 and TRBJ2-3, with 9 bases identical to TRBD2. Germline CDR1 reads SGHRS; CDR2 reads YFSETQ. After removal of 5 bases from V and 6 bases from J, the junction contained 7 bases not matched to a gene. The CDR3 length is 14 residues. The CDR3 sequence is CASSLAGAPDTQYF. As DNA, the CDR3 is TGCGCCAGCAGTTTAGCGGGAGCACCCGATACGCAGTATTTT.

V is TRBV11-2 and J is TRBJ2-7, with D tentatively TRBD2 (6 bases). Germline V gives CDR1 SGHAT, CDR2 FQNNGV. The CDR3 has 15 residues. Between the trimmed V and J ends, which lost 1 base and 2 bases, there was a span of 12 bases. In DNA form, the CDR3 reads TGTGCCAGCAGCTTAGTGGTCGGCGGGACCTACGAGCAGTACTTC. Protein product: CASSLVVGGTYEQYF.

This clone has only one observation. The chain combines TRBV5-4 with TRBJ2-7; 9 bases match TRBD2. Germline V gene data show CDR1 as SGHNT and CDR2 as YYREEE (reference sequence). The CDR3 is 15 amino acids. J was trimmed by 1 base and V by 0 bases; bases with no gene match: 2. Here the CDR3 DNA reads TGTGCCAGCAGCTTGGGGCTAGCGGGGTCCTACGAGCAGTACTTC. Its translation is CASSLGLAGSYEQYF.

CDR3: CASSLETYSYNEQFF. Written as DNA, the CDR3 is TGTGCCAGCAGTTTGGAGACTTACTCCTACAATGAGCAGTTCTTC. V gene TRBV28 combines with J gene TRBJ2-1; D gene uncertain. There are 15 residues in the CDR3. Germline CDR1 is MDHEN and CDR2 is SYDVKM. V was pared by 3 bases and J by 0 bases, with 9 bases between.

V usage is TRBV28 and J usage is TRBJ2-5; TRBD1 matches at 7 bases. The CDR3 consists of 15 residues. Germline trimming cut 6 bases from V and 7 bases from J; bases unmatched to any gene: 14. The germline V gene encodes CDR1 MDHEN and CDR2 SYDVKM. The CDR3 reads CASRPPGQPTGTQYF. The CDR3 DNA sequence: TGTGCCAGCAGGCCACCGGGACAGCCAACAGGGACCCAGTACTTC.

V and J are TRBV15 and TRBJ1-2; D call uncertain. The V end lost 0 bases, the J end lost 7 bases, and 9 bases lay between the germline ends. Germline V gene data show CDR1 as LNHNV and CDR2 as YYDKDF (reference sequence). The CDR3 spans 13 residues. This chain's CDR3 is CATSRETTTGYTF. The CDR3 DNA sequence: TGTGCCACCAGCAGAGAAACAACCACTGGCTACACCTTC.

The chain employs TRBV30 and TRBJ1-1; D is ambiguous. The CDR3 has 13 residues. Germline V gene sequence: CDR1 GTSNPN, CDR2 SVGIG (reference sequence). Trimming left V 5 bases short and J 5 bases short, with 15 bases between. CDR3 in DNA: TGTGCCTGGCTTCCAGAGGTTGGGACTGAAGCTTTCTTT. Translation gives CAWLPEVGTEAFF.

The rearrangement joins TRBV4-1 to TRBJ2-2; perhaps TRBD1 as D (6 bases). V was shortened by 0 bases and J by 7 bases, with 12 bases between the two germline ends. The CDR3 contains 15 residues. CDR1 MGHRA and CDR2 YSYEKL come from the germline V gene. The CDR3 reads CASSQDMRGFGELFF. In DNA form, the CDR3 reads TGCGCCAGCAGCCAAGATATGAGGGGGTTCGGGGAGCTGTTTTTT.

V and J are TRBV19 and TRBJ2-7; 9 positions agree with TRBD1. Germline values: CDR1 LNHDA, CDR2 SQIVND (reference sequence). V gave up 6 bases and J gave up 5 bases; unmatched junction bases: 8. The CDR3 runs 14 residues. The CDR3 sequence is CASRPGTGLHEQYF. The CDR3 coding sequence is TGTGCCAGTAGACCCGGGACAGGGCTCCACGAGCAGTACTTC.

This chain links TRBV27 with TRBJ1-6; D uncertain. V lost 5 bases, J lost 4 bases, and 9 bases lay in between. This CDR3 is built from 14 residues. Per germline, CDR1 MNHEY and CDR2 SMNVEV (reference sequence). CDR3 region: CASSRSTYNSPLHF. CDR3 nucleotide sequence: TGTGCCAGCAGTCGGTCTACTTATAATTCACCCCTCCACTTT.

This clone was detected only a few times. The rearrangement uses TRBV5-1 and TRBJ2-7; D is undetermined. Trimming took off 0 bases at V and 3 bases at J, with 10 bases between the two ends. The length of the CDR3 is 14 residues. The germline gives CDR1 SGHRS, CDR2 YFSETQ. The CDR3 reads CASSLEMAGYEQYF. The CDR3 DNA is TGCGCCAGCAGCTTGGAAATGGCAGGCTACGAGCAGTACTTC.

The chain couples TRBV6-1 to TRBJ1-1, with D unclear. Trimming left V 4 bases short and J 1 base short, with 10 bases between. The CDR3 consists of 14 residues. In germline, CDR1 is MNHNS, CDR2 SASEGT. Here the CDR3 DNA reads TGTGCCAGCAGTGCATCAGCGGCGAACACTGAAGCTTTCTTT. Its translation: CASSASAANTEAFF.

V is TRBV7-2 and J is TRBJ1-1, with D possibly being TRBD1 (5 bases). Per the germline V gene, CDR1 is SGHTA and CDR2 is FQGNSA. The length of the CDR3 is 13 residues. V gave up 7 bases and J gave up 1 base, with 10 bases separating them. CDR3 sequence reads: CASTFGQNTEAFF. CDR3 DNA: TGTGCCAGCACCTTTGGACAGAACACTGAAGCTTTCTTT.

The chain has TRBV19 and TRBJ1-3, with D possibly TRBD1 on 5 matching bases. Trimming took off 8 bases at V and 8 bases at J, with 22 bases between the two ends. Germline V gene lookup returns CDR1 LNHDA and CDR2 SQIVND (reference sequence). This CDR3 contains 15 residues. Here the CDR3 DNA reads TGTGCCAGTGAAGGGACTCCAGGAAGTCCTTACACCATATATTTT. The encoded protein is CASEGTPGSPYTIYF.

This clone was recorded once. The J gene is TRBJ1-1, the V gene TRBV10-3; no firm D call. Per germline, CDR1 ENHRY and CDR2 SYGVKD. The CDR3 has 11 amino acids. V lost 11 bases to trimming and J lost 2 bases, with 9 bases between them. CDR3 sequence (DNA): TGTGCCGTCCGAGGTAACACTGAAGCTTTCTTT. It codes for CAVRGNTEAFF.